This T cell receptor (beta chain) was profiled in a study of human T cells and chemical hapten exposure. Time point here: patch test 3, about 24 weeks after DPC sensitization. As to treatment: therapeutic diphenylcyclopropenone sensitization with weekly scalp DPC. Total RNA was isolated from whole blood that had not been fractionated. Points from the study as a whole: Significantly greater numbers of large CDR3 similarity clusters came from expanded TCRs than from controls.

TCRdb redid the calling of the RACE reads with MiXCR, one entry per CDR3 protein. This table holds just under 65,000 distinct CDR3 sequences, approximately 10% found once. Germline lookup yields CDR1 MNHEY and CDR2 SVGAGI. The CDR3 has 14 residues. V was shortened by 2 bases and J by 5 bases, with 10 bases between the two germline ends. This clonotype has only a few counts. The target antigen is unknown. Here the sequenced sample was whole blood, taken in connection with sensitization to the hapten diphenylcyclopropenone (DPC). This clonotype was obtained from a woman aged 30 to 39 with alopecia areata. Some clones in this sample may be carry-over from other donors' samples. This chain links TRBV6-5 with TRBJ1-5; D unresolved. CDR3 DNA sequence: TGTGCCAGCAGTTACACCGGGGTAGATCAGCCCCAGCATTTT. This encodes CASSYTGVDQPQHF.